Listed below are T cell receptor beta chains from one sample, sequenced in a study of cytomegalovirus exposure and HLA in healthy donors. Assay: immunoSEQ multiplex PCR; the TCRdb copy retains only in-frame clones and omits some. The sample lists over 45,000 clones, 75% to 85% seen once, with 3.5% to 5% in the top ten. Sequencing was performed on PBMCs. The receptors were gathered from a man aged 25 to 40 in good health and CMV-seronegative. Both conserved end residues are part of each CDR3. D genes are given only for firm matches. Where a row states a size, it is once, few, many or the class of an expanded clone; other rows omit it.

V gene	D gene	clone size	J gene	CDR3 protein	CDR3 DNA
TRBV15	-	-	TRBJ1-4	CATSREGAVNEKLFF	TGTGCCACCAGCAGAGAAGGGGCAGTTAATGAAAAACTGTTTTTT
TRBV9	TRBD1	-	TRBJ2-3	CASSVAGRGSTDTQYF	TGTGCCAGCAGCGTAGCGGGCAGGGGGAGCACAGATACGCAGTATTTT
TRBV6-5	TRBD1	-	TRBJ1-2	CASSYGSGGDGYTF	TGTGCCAGCAGTTACGGGTCAGGGGGCGATGGCTACACCTTC
TRBV13	-	-	TRBJ1-5	CASSLWGDGNQPQHF	TGTGCCAGCAGCTTATGGGGCGATGGCAATCAGCCCCAGCATTTT
TRBV19	TRBD2	-	TRBJ2-7	CASRTGLAGEYEQYF	TGTGCCAGTAGGACGGGACTAGCGGGAGAGTACGAGCAGTACTTC
TRBV2	-	few	TRBJ1-4	CASSDPGFATNEKLFF	TGTGCCAGCAGTGATCCCGGGTTTGCAACTAATGAAAAACTGTTTTTT
TRBV4-1	TRBD1	-	TRBJ2-4	CASRGQGKTKNIQYF	TGCGCCAGCAGAGGACAGGGAAAAACCAAAAACATTCAGTACTTC
TRBV5-1	-	-	TRBJ2-2	CASSLVVGGTGELFF	TGCGCCAGCAGCTTGGTTGTGGGCGGGACCGGGGAGCTGTTTTTT
TRBV15	-	-	TRBJ2-7	CATSRDGGWEQYF	TGTGCCACCAGCAGAGACGGGGGTTGGGAGCAGTACTTC
TRBV29-1	TRBD1	-	TRBJ2-1	CSSWDRLYNEQFF	TGCAGCTCCTGGGACAGGCTTTACAATGAGCAGTTCTTC
TRBV6-5	-	-	TRBJ2-7	CASSYGAGARKYEQYF	TGTGCCAGCAGTTACGGGGCAGGGGCACGGAAATACGAGCAGTACTTC